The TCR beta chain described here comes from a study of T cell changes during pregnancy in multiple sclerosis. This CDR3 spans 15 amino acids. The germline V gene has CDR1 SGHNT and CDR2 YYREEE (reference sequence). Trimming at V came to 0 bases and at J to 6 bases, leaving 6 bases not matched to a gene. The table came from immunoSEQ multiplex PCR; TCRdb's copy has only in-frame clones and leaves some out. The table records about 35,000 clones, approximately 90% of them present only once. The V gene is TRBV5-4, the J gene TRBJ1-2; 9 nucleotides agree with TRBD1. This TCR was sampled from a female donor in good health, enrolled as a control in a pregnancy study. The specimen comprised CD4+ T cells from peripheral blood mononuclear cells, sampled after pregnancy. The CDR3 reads CASSLGFDRGDGYTF. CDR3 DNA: TGTGCCAGCAGCTTGGGATTCGACAGGGGGGATGGCTACACCTTC.